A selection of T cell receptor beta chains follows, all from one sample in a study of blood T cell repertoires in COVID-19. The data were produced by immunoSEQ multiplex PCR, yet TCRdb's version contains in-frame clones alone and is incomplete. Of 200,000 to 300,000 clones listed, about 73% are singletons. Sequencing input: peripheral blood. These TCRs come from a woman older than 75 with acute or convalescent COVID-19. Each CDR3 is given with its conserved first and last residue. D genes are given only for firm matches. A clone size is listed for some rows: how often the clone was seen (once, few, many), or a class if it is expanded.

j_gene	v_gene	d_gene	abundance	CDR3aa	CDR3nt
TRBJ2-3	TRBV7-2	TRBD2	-	CASSRTSGFTDTQYF	TGTGCCAGCAGCAGGACTAGCGGATTCACAGATACGCAGTATTTT
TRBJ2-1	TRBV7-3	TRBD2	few	CASSQGLALEQFF	TGTGCCAGCAGCCAGGGACTAGCACTGGAGCAGTTCTTC
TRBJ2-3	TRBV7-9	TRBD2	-	CASSWGLAGGYTDTQYF	TGTGCCAGCAGCTGGGGACTAGCGGGAGGCTACACAGATACGCAGTATTTT
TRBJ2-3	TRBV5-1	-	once	CASSLDRVPPDTQYF	TGCGCCAGCAGCTTGGACCGGGTCCCACCGGATACGCAGTATTTT
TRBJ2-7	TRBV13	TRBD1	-	CASSRGQGRLSSYEQYF	TGTGCCAGCAGCCGCGGACAGGGGAGACTAAGCTCCTACGAGCAGTACTTC
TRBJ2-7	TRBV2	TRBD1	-	CASRFQTQGAYEQYF	TGTGCCAGCAGATTTCAGACACAGGGGGCCTACGAGCAGTACTTC
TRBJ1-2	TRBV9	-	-	CASSVTPGVVVGGYTF	TGTGCCAGCAGCGTTACTCCAGGGGTGGTGGTGGGCGGCTACACCTTC
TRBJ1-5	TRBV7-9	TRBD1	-	CASSSGTGFQPQHF	TGTGCCAGCAGCTCCGGGACAGGGTTTCAGCCCCAGCATTTT
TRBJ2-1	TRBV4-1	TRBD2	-	CASSRVAGGSSYNEQFF	TGCGCCAGCAGCCGAGTAGCGGGGGGGAGCTCCTACAATGAGCAGTTCTTC
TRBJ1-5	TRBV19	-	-	CASSQVGSQPQHF	TGTGCCAGTAGTCAGGTTGGGAGTCAGCCCCAGCATTTT
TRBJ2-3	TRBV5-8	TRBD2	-	CASSRKGSGAQTDTQYF	TGTGCCAGCAGCCGGAAAGGTAGCGGGGCCCAAACAGATACGCAGTATTTT
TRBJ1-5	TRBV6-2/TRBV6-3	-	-	CASSYQGGNQPQHF	TGTGCCAGCAGTTACCAGGGTGGCAATCAGCCCCAGCATTTT
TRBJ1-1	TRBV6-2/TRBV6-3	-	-	CASSPANRKFMNTEAFF	TGTGCCAGCAGCCCCGCTAACAGAAAATTCATGAACACTGAAGCTTTCTTT
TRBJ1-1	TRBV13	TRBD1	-	CASSFRDRGQYTEAFF	TGTGCCAGCAGCTTCCGGGACAGGGGGCAATACACTGAAGCTTTCTTT
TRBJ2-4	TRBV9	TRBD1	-	CASSASTGYRNIQYF	TGTGCCAGCAGCGCCTCGACAGGGTATAGAAACATTCAGTACTTC
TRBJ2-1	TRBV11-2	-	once	CASSPDYYNEQFF	TGTGCCAGCAGCCCAGACTATTACAATGAGCAGTTCTTC
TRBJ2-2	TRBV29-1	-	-	CSVEETRRTGELFF	TGCAGCGTTGAAGAGACTAGACGCACCGGGGAGCTGTTTTTT
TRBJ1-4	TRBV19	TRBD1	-	CASSLDRGRVGKLFF	TGTGCCAGTAGCCTCGACAGGGGTAGGGTTGGAAAACTGTTTTTT
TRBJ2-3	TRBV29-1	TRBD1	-	CSAPPPGGRTDTQYF	TGCAGCGCACCCCCCCCAGGGGGAAGGACAGATACGCAGTATTTT
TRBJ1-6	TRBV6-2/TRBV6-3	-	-	CASSWGRSSYNSPLHF	TGTGCCAGCAGTTGGGGCCGAAGCTCCTATAATTCACCCCTCCACTTT
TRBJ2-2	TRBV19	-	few	CASSIGRRRDTGELFF	TGTGCCAGTAGTATAGGCCGGCGCCGGGACACCGGGGAGCTGTTTTTT
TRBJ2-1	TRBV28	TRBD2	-	CASSLGGRASYNEQFF	TGTGCCAGCAGTTTAGGCGGGAGGGCCTCATACAATGAGCAGTTCTTC
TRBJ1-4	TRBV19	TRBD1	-	CASSIGTGFEKLFF	TGTGCCAGTAGTATAGGGACAGGGTTTGAAAAACTGTTTTTT
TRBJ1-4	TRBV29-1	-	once	CSVTRDMGEKLFF	TGCAGCGTTACCCGGGACATGGGGGAAAAACTGTTTTTT
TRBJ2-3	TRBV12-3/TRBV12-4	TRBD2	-	CASRGGHTDTQYF	TGTGCCAGTCGCGGGGGGCACACAGATACGCAGTATTTT
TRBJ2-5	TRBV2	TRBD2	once	CASKISGSEETQYF	TGTGCCAGCAAAATTAGCGGGAGCGAGGAGACCCAGTACTTC
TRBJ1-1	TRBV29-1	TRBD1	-	CSGSTGVDTEAFF	TGCAGCGGCTCCACAGGGGTCGACACTGAAGCTTTCTTT
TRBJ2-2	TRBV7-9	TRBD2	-	CASSSHSGRAHTGELFF	TGTGCCAGCAGCTCCCACAGCGGGAGGGCCCATACCGGGGAGCTGTTTTTT
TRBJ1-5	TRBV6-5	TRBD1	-	CASRLDRTPNQPQHF	TGTGCCAGCAGATTGGACAGGACACCCAATCAGCCCCAGCATTTT
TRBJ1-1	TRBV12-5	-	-	CASGRQDTEAFF	TGTGCTAGTGGTCGTCAGGACACTGAAGCTTTCTTT
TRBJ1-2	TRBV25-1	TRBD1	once	CASSEGDRGHGYTF	TGTGCCAGCAGTGAAGGGGACAGGGGGCATGGCTACACCTTC
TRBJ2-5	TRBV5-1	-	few	CASSLSARAPGETQYF	TGCGCCAGCAGCTTAAGTGCCAGGGCTCCAGGAGAGACCCAGTACTTC
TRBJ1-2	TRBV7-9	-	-	CASSLQGLPNYGYTF	TGTGCCAGCAGCTTGCAGGGACTGCCCAACTATGGCTACACCTTC
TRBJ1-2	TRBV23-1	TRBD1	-	CASGTGALYGYTF	TGCGCCAGCGGGACAGGGGCCCTCTATGGCTACACCTTC
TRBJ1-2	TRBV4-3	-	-	CASSQDYYGYTF	TGCGCCAGCAGCCAAGACTACTATGGCTACACCTTC
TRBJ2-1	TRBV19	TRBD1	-	CASSMRAMTGSWNEQFF	TGTGCCAGTAGTATGAGGGCGATGACAGGGAGTTGGAATGAGCAGTTCTTC
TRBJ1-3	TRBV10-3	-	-	CAIRGGSGVAGNTIYF	TGTGCCATCAGGGGGGGGTCTGGGGTCGCTGGAAACACCATATATTTT
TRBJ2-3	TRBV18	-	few	CASSLVRGDTDTQYF	TGTGCCAGCTCACTCGTCAGGGGTGATACAGATACGCAGTATTTT
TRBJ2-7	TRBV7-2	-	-	CASSPGTLVYEQYF	TGTGCCAGCAGTCCCGGGACTTTGGTCTACGAGCAGTACTTC
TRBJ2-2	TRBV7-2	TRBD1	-	CASSFDRDVGELFF	TGTGCCAGCAGCTTCGACAGGGACGTCGGGGAGCTGTTTTTT
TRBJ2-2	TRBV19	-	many	CASTGTILSTGELFF	TGTGCCAGTACCGGGACAATATTGTCGACCGGGGAGCTGTTTTTT
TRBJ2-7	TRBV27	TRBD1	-	CASSTRTGSYEQYF	TGTGCCAGCAGTACGAGGACAGGGTCCTACGAGCAGTACTTC
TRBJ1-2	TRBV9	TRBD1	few	CASSVGQATYGYTF	TGTGCCAGCAGCGTGGGACAGGCCACCTATGGCTACACCTTC
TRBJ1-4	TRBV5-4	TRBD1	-	CASSQDRGNEKLFF	TGTGCCAGCAGCCAGGACAGGGGGAATGAAAAACTGTTTTTT
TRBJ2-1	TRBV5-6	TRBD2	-	CASSLDSGSFYNEQFF	TGTGCCAGCAGCTTGGATAGCGGGAGTTTTTACAATGAGCAGTTCTTC
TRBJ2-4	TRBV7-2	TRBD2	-	CASSSSAGARNIQYF	TGTGCCAGCAGCTCTTCAGCGGGAGCTAGGAACATTCAGTACTTC
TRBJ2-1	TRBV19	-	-	CASSMRNEQFF	TGTGCCAGTAGTATGCGCAATGAGCAGTTCTTC
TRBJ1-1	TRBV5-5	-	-	CASSLGGLNTEAFF	TGTGCCAGCAGCTTGGGGGGACTTAACACTGAAGCTTTCTTT
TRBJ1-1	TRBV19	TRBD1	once	CASSTGTGEAFF	TGTGCCAGTAGTACTGGGACAGGGGAAGCTTTCTTT
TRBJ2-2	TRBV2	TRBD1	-	CASSSEGAVNTGELFF	TGTGCCAGCAGTAGCGAGGGGGCCGTGAACACCGGGGAGCTGTTTTTT
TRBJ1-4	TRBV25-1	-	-	CASSVGQNNEKLFF	TGTGCCAGCAGTGTGGGACAAAATAATGAAAAACTGTTTTTT
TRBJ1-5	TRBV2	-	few	CASTTTAGVNQPQHF	TGTGCCAGCACCACAACTGCAGGGGTCAATCAGCCCCAGCATTTT
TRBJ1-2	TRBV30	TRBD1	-	CAWSPTGTAHNYGYTF	TGTGCCTGGAGTCCAACTGGGACAGCACATAACTATGGCTACACCTTC
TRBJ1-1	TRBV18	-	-	CASSPAGANTEAFF	TGTGCCAGCTCACCGGCGGGGGCGAACACTGAAGCTTTCTTT
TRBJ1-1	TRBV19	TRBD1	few	CASSTTGGRGYTEAFF	TGTGCCAGTAGTACCACAGGGGGCAGAGGGTACACTGAAGCTTTCTTT
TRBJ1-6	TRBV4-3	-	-	CASSQDTWLVGSPLHF	TGCGCCAGCAGCCAGGACACCTGGTTGGTGGGGTCACCCCTCCACTTT
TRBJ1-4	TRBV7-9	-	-	CASSLTGLNEKLFF	TGTGCCAGCAGCTTAACAGGCCTTAATGAAAAACTGTTTTTT
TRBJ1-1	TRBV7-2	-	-	CASSGQGGNTEAFF	TGTGCCAGCAGCGGACAAGGGGGGAACACTGAAGCTTTCTTT
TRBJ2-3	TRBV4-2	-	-	CASSQTVTGDTQYF	TGTGCCAGCAGCCAAACGGTAACCGGGGATACGCAGTATTTT
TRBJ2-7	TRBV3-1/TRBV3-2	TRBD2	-	CASSQLTSGAISYEQYF	TGTGCCAGCAGCCAATTAACTAGCGGGGCTATCTCCTACGAGCAGTACTTC